The 32 T cell receptor beta chains reported below all come from one sample, sequenced in a study of T-cell reconstitution after alpha-beta-depleted transplantation in children. Unique molecular identifiers were incorporated into the prepared TCRbeta library. One entry per CDR3 protein, called by TCRdb with MiXCR from the PCR reads. The data show roughly 160,000 distinct CDR3 sequences, with roughly 11% seen just once and approximately 13% held by the top ten. The source material was PBMCs, sampled before TCRalphabeta/CD19-depleted stem cell transplant. Receptors were obtained from a boy aged 2-15 years with acute myeloid leukemia, due to receive a stem cell transplant.

This clonotype was seen ten or more times. V is TRBV7-9 and J is TRBJ2-1; TRBD1 might be the D (6 bases). Per germline, CDR1 SEHNR and CDR2 FQNEAQ (reference sequence). This CDR3 comprises 11 residues. Trimming left V 7 bases short and J 13 bases short, with 14 bases between. The CDR3, as DNA: TGTGCCAGCACGGAAGGGGGTAATCAGTTCTTC. Encoded protein: CASTEGGNQFF.

Many counts were recorded for this clonotype. CDR3 residues: CSAKSAAGNSPLHF. In DNA, the CDR3 is TGCAGTGCTAAGAGCGCGGCGGGTAATTCACCCCTCCACTTT. The rearrangement joins TRBV20-1 to TRBJ1-6, with no clear D. The CDR3 extends over 14 amino acids. Per germline, CDR1 DFQATT and CDR2 SNEGSKA (reference sequence). V was pared by 4 bases and J by 6 bases, with 13 bases between.

The sample holds many counts of this clonotype. The V gene is TRBV6-2 or TRBV6-3, the J gene TRBJ1-1; weak D call: TRBD1 (5 bases). The CDR3 sequence is 13 residues long. CDR1 MNHEY and CDR2 SVGEGT come from the germline V gene. Trimming removed 2 bases from V and 5 bases from J, with 9 bases in between. CDR3 sequence: CASSYVGETEAFF. The CDR3 region has the DNA TGTGCCAGCAGTTACGTGGGGGAAACTGAAGCTTTCTTT.

The table lists this clonotype with many counts. The V gene is TRBV6-5, the J gene TRBJ1-6; D gene uncertain. Germline values: CDR1 MNHEY, CDR2 SVGAGI. The V end was cut by 0 bases, the J end by 7 bases, with 13 bases between. The CDR3 is 16 residues long. The CDR3 DNA reads as TGTGCCAGCAGTTACTCGAATGGGCCGTCCAATTCACCCCTCCACTTT. Its translation is CASSYSNGPSNSPLHF.

This clonotype showed up many times. The chain has TRBV20-1 and TRBJ2-1; 9 bases are shared with TRBD1. CDR3 length equals 15 residues. V shed 4 bases and J 5 bases; nucleotides not matched to a gene: 9. The germline V gene encodes CDR1 DFQATT and CDR2 SNEGSKA (reference sequence). The CDR3 DNA is TGCAGTGCTATCATACCGGGACAGGGCCACAATGAGCAGTTCTTC. This gives the protein CSAIIPGQGHNEQFF.

In its sample, this clonotype was seen many times. The chain couples TRBV7-9 to TRBJ1-1; D gene uncertain. Deletions cut 7 bases from V and 0 bases from J, with 9 bases between. Germline V gene data show CDR1 as SEHNR and CDR2 as FQNEAQ (reference sequence). CDR3 length equals 13 residues. CDR3: CASTDSLNTEAFF. Written as DNA, the CDR3 is TGTGCCAGCACGGATAGCTTGAACACTGAAGCTTTCTTT. The whole variable domain, filled in from reference TRBV7-9 and TRBJ1-1, reads DTGVSQNPRHKITKRGQNVTFRCDPISEHNRLYWYRQTLGQGPEFLTYFQNEAQLEKSRLLSDRFSAERPKGSFSTLEIQRTEQGDSAMYLCASTDSLNTEAFFGQGTRLTVV.

This clonotype was recorded a few times. The chain links TRBV3-1 to TRBJ2-2; 8 bases match TRBD2. The CDR3 has 18 residues. Losses at the gene ends were 1 base for V and 0 bases for J; bases not matched to a gene: 7. Germline V CDR1 and CDR2: LGHDT, YNNKEL (reference sequence). The CDR3 nucleotides are TGTGCCAGCAGCCAAGTCTCCGGGGGGGCCTCGAACACCGGGGAGCTGTTTTTT. Amino acids: CASSQVSGGASNTGELFF.

Ten or more counts support this clonotype. The rearrangement uses TRBV6-2 or TRBV6-3 and TRBJ2-7; D remains unclear. The ends were cut back, 0 bases at V and 0 bases at J, with 24 bases in the middle. The CDR3 is 20 amino acids. Germline V gene data show CDR1 as MNHEY and CDR2 as SVGEGT. The CDR3 DNA reads TGTGCCAGCAGTTACTCGAGTCCCGGCCAAGAAGACCGAAGCTCCTACGAGCAGTACGTC. Translating it yields CASSYSSPGQEDRSSYEQYV.

This clonotype was recorded at least ten times. The rearrangement links TRBV6-5 to TRBJ2-2, with 9 positions matching TRBD1. Looked up from germline, CDR1 is MNHEY and CDR2 is SVGAGI. The J segment lost 8 bases and the V segment lost 6 bases, leaving 13 bases of the junction unmatched. The CDR3 sequence is 16 residues long. The CDR3: CASRGTGTGRMGELFF. The CDR3 nucleotides read TGTGCCAGCAGGGGAACCGGGACAGGGAGAATGGGGGAGCTGTTTTTT.

This clonotype was observed at least ten times. The chain joins TRBV5-1 to TRBJ1-4, with D unclear. The CDR3 extends over 14 amino acids. V shed 4 bases and J shed 2 bases, with 9 bases lying between them. CDR1 is SGHRS, CDR2 YFSETQ, per germline. CDR3 sequence (DNA): TGCGCCAGCAGCCAAACAGCCACTAATGAAAAACTGTTTTTT. It is translated as CASSQTATNEKLFF.

This clonotype appeared many times. The DNA of the CDR3 is TGCGCCAGCAGCACATACCGGGAGCAAGAGACCCAGTACTTC. Its protein is CASSTYREQETQYF. The chain combines TRBV4-1 with TRBJ2-5; maybe TRBD2 (6 bases). V lost 5 bases and J 2 bases, leaving 12 bases between the germline ends. Germline assignment: CDR1 MGHRA and CDR2 YSYEKL. This CDR3 region has 14 residues.

This clonotype appeared many times. V gene TRBV20-1 combines with J gene TRBJ1-1; 7 bases agree with TRBD1. In germline, CDR1 is DFQATT, CDR2 SNEGSKA (reference sequence). V was pared by 0 bases and J by 2 bases, with 9 bases of the junction left unmatched. This CDR3 comprises 16 residues. CDR3 sequence reads: CSARELQGGLNTEAFF. CDR3 bases: TGCAGTGCTAGAGAACTTCAGGGGGGATTAAACACTGAAGCTTTCTTT.

This clonotype was seen many times. The V and J genes are TRBV12-3 or TRBV12-4 and TRBJ2-7; D remains unclear. Deletions cut 6 bases from V and 0 bases from J, with 12 bases between. The CDR3 has 14 amino acids. Here the CDR3 reads CASRPELISYEQYF. CDR3 DNA: TGTGCCAGCAGGCCCGAGCTTATCTCCTACGAGCAGTACTTC.

This clonotype was counted a single time. This rearrangement joins TRBV19 to TRBJ1-1; D is unresolved. Germline assignment: CDR1 LNHDA and CDR2 SQIVND (reference sequence). The germline V and J ends were trimmed by 5 bases and 0 bases, with 7 bases remaining between them. The CDR3 runs to 13 residues. In nucleotides, the CDR3 is TGTGCCAGTAGTGGGCGGGTGAACACTGAAGCTTTCTTT. Residues: CASSGRVNTEAFF.

This clonotype has a count of ten or more. The chain carries TRBV29-1 and TRBJ2-5, with D perhaps matching TRBD2 (5 bases). CDR3 size: 12 residues. Trimming left V 7 bases short and J 4 bases short, with 13 bases between. The germline V gene encodes CDR1 SQVTM and CDR2 ANQGSEA. The DNA of the CDR3 is TGCAGCGCGGAACGGAGCGGAGAGACCCAGTACTTC. Translated, it gives CSAERSGETQYF.

This clonotype has ten or more counts. The chain combines TRBV6-6 with TRBJ2-1; no reliable D call. V was pared by 0 bases and J by 3 bases, with 3 bases between. CDR1 and CDR2 (germline): MNHNY, SVGAGI (reference sequence). The length of the CDR3 is 13 residues. CDR3: CASSYSFYNEQFF. DNA for the CDR3: TGTGCCAGCAGTTACTCGTTCTACAATGAGCAGTTCTTC.

This clonotype was seen repeatedly, ten times or more. CDR3 residues: CSANPGPTYEQYF. The CDR3 DNA is TGCAGTGCGAATCCGGGCCCCACCTACGAGCAGTACTTC. V is TRBV20-1 and J is TRBJ2-7; no reliable D call. Trimming removed 6 bases at V and 2 bases at J, with 14 bases between. The CDR3 is 13 residues long. Germline V lookup: CDR1 DFQATT, CDR2 SNEGSKA (reference sequence).

This clonotype came up many times. The chain combines TRBV12-3 or TRBV12-4 with TRBJ2-5, with 10 positions matching TRBD2. The CDR3 length is 13 residues. J was trimmed by 6 bases and V by 7 bases; bases with no gene match: 5. In nucleotides, the CDR3 is TGTGCCAGCAAGCGGGAGGGAGGGAAGACCCAGTACTTC. It translates to CASKREGGKTQYF.

The chain joins TRBV9 to TRBJ2-1; D is possibly TRBD2 (5 bases). Germline CDR1 reads SGDLS; CDR2 reads YYNGEE. There are 14 residues in the CDR3. Trimming removed 6 bases from V and 4 bases from J, with 14 bases in between. This chain's CDR3 is CASNEGLFYNEQFF. Written as DNA, the CDR3 is TGTGCCAGCAACGAAGGACTTTTTTACAATGAGCAGTTCTTC. The complete variable domain, with remaining parts taken from reference TRBV9 and TRBJ2-1, reads DSGVTQTPKHLITATGQRVTLRCSPRSGDLSVYWYQQSLDQGLQFLIQYYNGEERAKGNILERFSAQQFPDLHSELNLSSLELGDSALYFCASNEGLFYNEQFFGPGTRLTVL.

This clonotype was recorded at least ten times. V and J are TRBV27 and TRBJ2-7; TRBD1 or TRBD2 may be the D gene (5 bases each). V shed 5 bases and J shed 7 bases, with 21 bases lying between them. The CDR3 extends over 15 amino acids. CDR1 is MNHEY and CDR2 is SMNVEV in the germline V gene (reference sequence). The CDR3 loop reads CASSDRDVGFREQYF. CDR3 coding DNA: TGTGCCAGCAGTGATAGGGACGTCGGTTTCCGGGAGCAGTACTTC.

At least ten counts were recorded for this clonotype. The chain is built from TRBV28 and TRBJ1-5; TRBD1 might be the D (5 bases). CDR1 and CDR2 from the germline V gene are MDHEN and SYDVKM. V lost 5 bases and J 0 bases, leaving 11 bases between the germline ends. CDR3 size: 15 residues. The CDR3 region is CASSPGGVSNQPQHF. DNA for the CDR3: TGTGCCAGCAGTCCCGGGGGGGTTAGCAATCAGCCCCAGCATTTT. The full variable domain, completed using reference TRBV28 and TRBJ1-5, is DVKVTQSSRYLVKRTGEKVFLECVQDMDHENMFWYRQDPGLGLRLIYFSYDVKMKEKGDIPEGYSVSREKKERFSLILESASTNQTSMYLCASSPGGVSNQPQHFGDGTRLSIL.

This clonotype was recorded at least ten times. This sequence joins TRBV7-3 and TRBJ2-3, with TRBD2 as a possible D gene (5 bases). The CDR3 has 15 amino acids. V was clipped by 2 bases and J by 0 bases, with 9 bases between them. The germline V gene has CDR1 SGHTA and CDR2 FQGTGA. CDR3 amino acids: CASSLYGGSTDTQYF. The DNA of the CDR3 is TGTGCCAGCAGCTTATACGGCGGGAGCACAGATACGCAGTATTTT.

This clonotype has a count of ten or more. This chain connects TRBV20-1 to TRBJ2-3, with 7 bases identical to TRBD2. This CDR3 has 14 amino acids. Trimming cost V 5 bases and J 5 bases; bases outside gene matches: 10. CDR1 DFQATT and CDR2 SNEGSKA come from the germline V gene (reference sequence). The CDR3 DNA reads TGCAGTGCTTGGACTAGTCAGAGTTTAGATACGCAGTATTTT. Its translation is CSAWTSQSLDTQYF.

This clonotype was detected ten times or more. J is TRBJ2-3 and V is TRBV5-6; 13 bases map to TRBD2. CDR3 size: 16 residues. CDR1 is SGHDT, CDR2 YYEEEE, per germline. Trimming removed 3 bases from V and 10 bases from J; junction bases left unmatched: 11. The CDR3 spells CASSSPGGTSGNAQYF. DNA of the CDR3: TGTGCCAGCAGCTCTCCAGGGGGGACTAGCGGGAATGCGCAGTATTTT. The full variable domain, its missing parts supplied by reference TRBV5-6 and TRBJ2-3, is DAGVTQSPTHLIKTRGQQVTLRCSPKSGHDTVSWYQQALGQGPQFIFQYYEEEERQRGNFPDRFSGHQFPNYSSELNVNALLLGDSALYLCASSSPGGTSGNAQYFGPGTRLTVL.

This clonotype was picked up many times. The chain recombines TRBV7-8 with TRBJ2-3, with TRBD2 identical over 11 bases. This CDR3 is built from 16 residues. V gave up 7 bases and J gave up 6 bases; unmatched junction bases: 12. Germline CDR1 and CDR2: SGHVS and FQNEAQ. The CDR3: CASITQATSGGDTQYF. CDR3 in DNA: TGTGCCAGCATCACACAGGCCACTAGCGGGGGCGATACGCAGTATTTT. Supplemented by reference TRBV7-8 and TRBJ2-3, the full variable domain reads GAGVSQSPRYKVAKRGQDVALRCDPISGHVSLFWYQQALGQGPEFLTYFQNEAQLDKSGLPSDRFFAERPEGSVSTLKIQRTQQEDSAVYLCASITQATSGGDTQYFGPGTRLTVL.

This clonotype was found many times. V and J are TRBV10-3 and TRBJ1-2; D might be TRBD1 (6 bases). Per the germline V gene, CDR1 is ENHRY and CDR2 is SYGVKD. With 6 bases removed from V and 3 bases from J, the gap between germline ends came to 8 bases. The CDR3 length is 12 residues. The CDR3 nucleotides read TGTGCCATCAGACAGGGTGACTATGGCTACACCTTC. This translates into CAIRQGDYGYTF.

Concerning this clonotype itself: A much larger clonotype is one base distant, so this may be a read error. V usage is TRBV12-3 or TRBV12-4 and J usage is TRBJ2-5; D tentatively reads TRBD1 or TRBD2 (5 bases each). The length of the CDR3 is 15 residues. The CDR3 reads CASSFGDHYQETQSF. The DNA for the CDR3 is TGTGCCAGCAGTTTTGGGGACCACTATCAAGAGACCCAGTCCTTC.

The table lists this clonotype with many counts. The J gene is TRBJ2-5, the V gene TRBV29-1; TRBD2 matches at 11 bases. V trimming: 5 bases; J trimming: 7 bases; junction bases outside the gene matches: 9. The CDR3 runs to 14 residues. Germline V gives CDR1 SQVTM, CDR2 ANQGSEA. Here the CDR3 reads CSVLLAGVTGTQYF. The CDR3 DNA is TGCAGCGTTTTACTAGCGGGAGTAACCGGGACCCAGTACTTC.

This clonotype was counted at least ten times. The chain carries TRBV5-1 and TRBJ2-3; 8 bases line up with TRBD1. The CDR3 length is 12 residues. The germline gives CDR1 SGHRS, CDR2 YFSETQ. After removal of 4 bases from V and 6 bases from J, the junction contained 1 base not matched to a gene. The CDR3 spells CASSRQGDTQYF. The CDR3 bases are TGCGCCAGCAGCCGACAGGGGGATACGCAGTATTTT.

The chain is built from TRBV7-9 and TRBJ2-5; the match to TRBD1 covers 11 bases. The CDR3 totals 17 residues. V gave up 5 bases and J gave up 5 bases; unmatched junction bases: 13. Germline CDR1 SEHNR, CDR2 FQNEAQ (reference sequence). CDR3 region: CASSTRTGGAILETQYF. In DNA form, the CDR3 reads TGTGCCAGCAGCACCCGGACAGGGGGCGCGATTCTGGAGACCCAGTACTTC.

This clonotype rates as medium-sized (0.01 to 0.1%). The rearrangement links TRBV15 to TRBJ2-1; D is uncertain. V dropped 3 bases and J dropped 10 bases, with 10 bases sitting between them. Germline values: CDR1 LNHNV, CDR2 YYDKDF (reference sequence). The CDR3 has 12 residues. CDR3 in amino acids: CATSSTGREQFF. The CDR3 DNA reads TGTGCCACCAGCAGCACCGGGCGAGAGCAGTTCTTC.

This clonotype has ten or more counts. The gene calls are TRBV5-5 and TRBJ2-3; 10 bases agree with TRBD2. The CDR3 has 17 residues. J gave up 8 bases and V 0 bases, and 12 bases lay outside the gene matches. In germline, CDR1 is SGHKS, CDR2 YYEKEE (reference sequence). CDR3 in amino acids: CASSLEGLAGVQGTQYF. CDR3 nucleotide sequence: TGTGCCAGCAGCTTGGAAGGGCTAGCGGGGGTCCAAGGTACGCAGTATTTT.